These 31 T cell receptor beta chains were sequenced from one sample in a study of blood T cell repertoires in COVID-19. The table came from immunoSEQ multiplex PCR; TCRdb's copy has only in-frame clones and leaves some out. Of roughly 700,000 clones in the sample, more than 80% were seen once. Source material: peripheral blood. These receptors were collected from a woman between 18 and 29 years old with acute or convalescent COVID-19.

This chain joins TRBV6-2 or TRBV6-3 and TRBJ2-7; 7 bases agree with TRBD1. CDR3 length: 17 residues. J gave up 1 base and V 6 bases, and 15 bases lay outside the gene matches. The V gene's germline CDR1 is MNHEY and CDR2 SVGEGT. The CDR3 region has the DNA TGTGCCAGCAGCCCAGTCCCATGGGGGACAGTTTCCTACGAGCAGTACTTC. It translates to CASSPVPWGTVSYEQYF.

The chain has TRBV3-1 (or the pseudogene TRBV3-2) and TRBJ2-3; no reliable D call. Germline loops: CDR1 LGHDT, CDR2 YNNKEL (reference sequence). V lost 4 bases and J lost 1, with 12 bases in between. This CDR3 has 15 amino acids. CDR3: CASSPLSVGTDTQYF. CDR3 in DNA: TGTGCCAGCAGCCCCCTTTCGGTCGGCACAGATACGCAGTATTTT.

Ten or more counts support this clone. The chain links TRBV3-1 (or the pseudogene TRBV3-2) to TRBJ2-1, with 9 bases aligning to TRBD2. Germline V gene data show CDR1 as LGHDT and CDR2 as YNNKEL (reference sequence). The CDR3 runs to 19 residues. Germline trimming cut 0 bases from V and 5 bases from J; bases unmatched to any gene: 14. CDR3 bases: TGTGCCAGCAGCCAAGATTGGGGAGAGCGGGGGGCAGGAGACAATGAGCAGTTCTTC. This gives the protein CASSQDWGERGAGDNEQFF.

This rearrangement joins TRBV10-3 to TRBJ1-3; 7 bases align to TRBD1. CDR3 length: 16 amino acids. Germline values: CDR1 ENHRY, CDR2 SYGVKD. Trimming took 9 bases from V and 0 from J; bases not matched to a gene: 11. CDR3 nucleotides: TGTGCCATGAGCTCGGACAGGCGCAACTCTGGAAACACCATATATTTT. It yields the protein CAMSSDRRNSGNTIYF.

The rearrangement links TRBV19 to TRBJ2-2; D gene ambiguous. Germline V gene data show CDR1 as LNHDA and CDR2 as SQIVND (reference sequence). V shed 6 bases and J shed 6 bases, with 8 bases lying between them. CDR3 size: 12 residues. As DNA, the CDR3 is TGTGCCAGTAGCATCCAATCCGGGGAGCTGTTTTTT. Its protein is CASSIQSGELFF.

Here the CDR3 reads CAWKSGNTEAFF. CDR3 sequence (DNA): TGTGCCTGGAAGTCCGGGAACACTGAAGCTTTCTTT. The chain employs TRBV30 and TRBJ1-1, with unresolved D. The CDR3 has 12 amino acids. In germline, CDR1 is GTSNPN, CDR2 SVGIG (reference sequence). Trimming took off 4 bases at V and 1 base at J, with 7 bases between the two ends.

The chain carries TRBV6-5 and TRBJ1-1, with D perhaps TRBD1 (6 bases). The CDR3 covers 14 residues. Trimming left V 11 bases short and J 4 bases short, with 20 bases between. Per the germline V gene, CDR1 is MNHEY and CDR2 is SVGAGI. The DNA of the CDR3 is TGTGCCGGATTCGCCGGGGGGCCCGCCACTGAAGCTTTCTTT. Translated: CAGFAGGPATEAFF.

The chain recombines TRBV4-1 with TRBJ2-7; perhaps TRBD1 as D (6 bases). CDR3 length: 14 residues. Germline V gene lookup returns CDR1 MGHRA and CDR2 YSYEKL. The V and J ends lost 4 bases and 3 bases respectively, with 13 bases between them. CDR3 sequence (DNA): TGCGCCAGCAGCCTTGACTTAGGGGGCTACGAGCAGTACTTC. It is translated as CASSLDLGGYEQYF.

V usage is TRBV2 and J usage is TRBJ1-1, with 11 bases fitting TRBD1. The CDR3 length is 14 residues. The germline CDR1 and CDR2 sequences are SNHLY and FYNNEI. V shed 3 bases, J shed 7 bases, and the junction held 4 bases outside the gene matches. The CDR3 spells CASSEDRGLGEAFF. Here the CDR3 DNA reads TGTGCCAGCAGTGAGGACAGGGGGCTGGGTGAAGCTTTCTTT.

CDR3 coding DNA: TGTGCCAGCAGCCAGGGTCTTTCGGGGCCCCAGCATTTT. Amino acid sequence: CASSQGLSGPQHF. This rearrangement joins TRBV3-1 (or the pseudogene TRBV3-2) to TRBJ1-5, with D hard to call. Germline V CDR1 and CDR2: LGHDT, YNNKEL (reference sequence). V was trimmed by 3 bases and J by 9 bases, leaving 12 bases between them. The CDR3 has 13 residues.

The V call is TRBV27, the J call TRBJ1-2, with TRBD1 as a possible D gene (6 bases). CDR3 length: 16 amino acids. Germline V gene lookup returns CDR1 MNHEY and CDR2 SMNVEV (reference sequence). Trimming took 2 bases from V and 0 from J, leaving 13 bases between them. The CDR3 sequence is CASSLTGQITNYGYTF. CDR3 in DNA: TGTGCCAGCAGTTTAACCGGACAGATTACTAACTATGGCTACACCTTC.

The chain joins TRBV5-8 to TRBJ1-1; 9 bases align to TRBD1. V shed 5 bases, J shed 2 bases, and the junction held 13 bases outside the gene matches. From germline, CDR1 is SGHTS and CDR2 YDEGEE. The CDR3 consists of 17 residues. CDR3 residues: CASSPTGGVGANTEAFF. In DNA, the CDR3 is TGTGCCAGCAGTCCCACAGGGGGCGTGGGGGCTAACACTGAAGCTTTCTTT.

This sequence joins TRBV6-6 and TRBJ2-7, with 8 bases matching TRBD1. The V and J ends lost 10 bases and 0 bases, in that order; junction bases with no gene match: 11. This CDR3 spans 15 amino acids. CDR1 and CDR2 from the germline V gene are MNHNY and SVGAGI (reference sequence). The CDR3 reads CANTGGTLNSYEQYF. CDR3 in DNA: TGTGCCAATACAGGGGGTACTTTGAACTCCTACGAGCAGTACTTC.

The chain has TRBV10-3 and TRBJ2-5; the D gene is possibly TRBD2 (5 bases). Trimming cost V 3 bases and J 0 bases, with 11 bases left between them. Germline lookup yields CDR1 ENHRY and CDR2 SYGVKD. The CDR3 consists of 15 residues. In DNA, the CDR3 is TGTGCCATCAGTGACCTTACTAGGTACCAAGAGACCCAGTACTTC. This encodes CAISDLTRYQETQYF.

J is TRBJ1-5 and V is TRBV19; 9 bases match TRBD1. The trim removed 3 bases at V and 5 bases at J, leaving 5 bases unmatched. This CDR3 is built from 15 residues. Germline-derived CDR1 and CDR2 are LNHDA and SQIVND (reference sequence). As DNA, the CDR3 is TGTGCCAGTAGTATTAGGGGACAGGGAGATCAGCCCCAGCATTTT. Protein sequence: CASSIRGQGDQPQHF.

This sequence joins TRBV15 and TRBJ1-2; 7 nucleotides line up with TRBD1. The CDR3 has 14 residues. V gave up 0 bases and J gave up 4 bases; unmatched junction bases: 2. Germline CDR1 is LNHNV and CDR2 is YYDKDF (reference sequence). This CDR3 reads CATSRDRTGYGYTF. CDR3 DNA sequence: TGTGCCACCAGCAGAGATCGGACAGGCTATGGCTACACCTTC. Combining the CDR3 with reference TRBV15 and TRBJ1-2 gives the whole variable domain DAMVIQNPRYQVTQFGKPVTLSCSQTLNHNVMYWYQQKSSQAPKLLFHYYDKDFNNEADTPDNFQSRRPNTSFCFLDIRSPGLGDTAMYLCATSRDRTGYGYTFGSGTRLTVV.

The CDR3 loop reads CASSVVQGEKLFF. As DNA, the CDR3 is TGTGCCAGCAGCGTAGTACAGGGGGAAAAACTGTTTTTT. The J gene is TRBJ1-4, the V gene TRBV9; 7 positions agree with TRBD1. Losses at the gene ends were 0 bases for V and 8 bases for J; bases not matched to a gene: 1. CDR3 size: 13 residues. CDR1 is SGDLS and CDR2 is YYNGEE in the germline V gene. The full variable domain, completed using reference TRBV9 and TRBJ1-4, is DSGVTQTPKHLITATGQRVTLRCSPRSGDLSVYWYQQSLDQGLQFLIQYYNGEERAKGNILERFSAQQFPDLHSELNLSSLELGDSALYFCASSVVQGEKLFFGSGTQLSVL.

This clone was observed a handful of times. The genes are TRBV13 and TRBJ1-3, with D possibly TRBD1 on 5 matching bases. V was trimmed by 5 bases and J by 1 base, leaving 15 bases between them. Germline CDR1 and CDR2: PRHDT and FYEKMQ (reference sequence). The CDR3 is 16 residues long. The CDR3 DNA follows: TGTGCCAGCAGCCGGGTAACTGACAGATCTGGAAACACCATATATTTT. This encodes CASSRVTDRSGNTIYF.

The V and J genes are TRBV9 and TRBJ1-2; 7 bases align to TRBD1. Germline CDR1 is SGDLS and CDR2 is YYNGEE. This CDR3 has 15 residues. J gave up 1 base and V 4 bases, and 7 bases lay outside the gene matches. CDR3 protein: CASSPEGAINYGYTF. In DNA form, the CDR3 reads TGTGCCAGCAGCCCCGAGGGGGCGATTAACTATGGCTACACCTTC.

The V and J genes are TRBV18 and TRBJ1-2, with TRBD1 identical over 7 bases. The CDR3 loop spans 15 amino acids. The V and J ends lost 4 bases and 4 bases, in that order; junction bases with no gene match: 9. The germline V gene has CDR1 KGHSH and CDR2 LQKENI. The CDR3 protein is CASSQRDSRSYGYTF. CDR3 sequence (DNA): TGTGCCAGCTCACAGAGGGACAGCCGATCCTATGGCTACACCTTC.

The DNA of the CDR3 is TGTGCCAGCAGGGGGGGGTTAGGGAACATTCAGTACTTC. It translates to CASRGGLGNIQYF. The gene calls are TRBV27 and TRBJ2-4; TRBD2 matches at 7 bases. V was clipped by 6 bases and J by 7 bases; unmatched bases: 6. The CDR3 covers 13 residues. Germline-derived CDR1 and CDR2 are MNHEY and SMNVEV (reference sequence).

The genes are TRBV11-2 and TRBJ2-2; D may be TRBD2 (5 bases). Trimming took 5 bases from V and 7 from J, leaving 11 bases between them. Germline values: CDR1 SGHAT, CDR2 FQNNGV. This CDR3 is 13 amino acids long. CDR3 sequence reads: CASSGWESGELFF. The CDR3 region has the DNA TGTGCCAGCAGCGGGTGGGAGAGCGGGGAGCTGTTTTTT.

This clone has only one observation. J is TRBJ1-6 and V is TRBV5-1, with D unresolved. This CDR3 is 19 amino acids long. Trimming removed 4 bases at V and 0 bases at J, with 20 bases between. The germline gives CDR1 SGHRS, CDR2 YFSETQ. CDR3 loop: CASSLRMTVGSSYNSPLHF. DNA of the CDR3: TGCGCCAGCAGCCTTAGGATGACGGTGGGCAGCTCCTATAATTCACCCCTCCACTTT.

The rearrangement links TRBV7-2 to TRBJ2-6; TRBD2 aligns across 7 bases. CDR1 SGHTA and CDR2 FQGNSA come from the germline V gene. The length of the CDR3 is 16 residues. Trimming removed 0 bases from V and 3 bases from J; junction bases left unmatched: 2. CDR3 DNA: TGTGCCAGCAGCTTAGCTTCGGGGGGTGGGGCCAACGTCCTGACTTTC. Translating gives CASSLASGGGANVLTF.

This clone has just a few counts. As DNA, the CDR3 is TGTGCCAGCAGCCAAGGGGGGCAGGGGCCTAACAATGAGCAGTTCTTC. Encoded protein: CASSQGGQGPNNEQFF. The genes are TRBV4-2 and TRBJ2-1; the D gene is possibly TRBD1 (6 bases). The germline gives CDR1 LGHNA, CDR2 YNFKEQ. The V end was cut by 1 base, the J end by 5 bases, with 15 bases between. The CDR3 is 16 amino acids.

In this sample, this clone turned up once. V and J are TRBV6-1 and TRBJ1-2; TRBD1 might be the D (6 bases). The CDR3 is 13 residues long. V lost 3 bases to trimming and J lost 3 bases, with 8 bases between them. In germline, CDR1 is MNHNS, CDR2 SASEGT. The CDR3 DNA reads as TGTGCCAGCAGTGACAGGGGCGACTATGGCTACACCTTC. Amino acid sequence: CASSDRGDYGYTF.

The chain carries TRBV2 and TRBJ1-1; tentative D call: TRBD1 (6 bases). The ends were cut back, 3 bases at V and 8 bases at J, with 10 bases in the middle. This CDR3 is built from 12 residues. CDR1 SNHLY and CDR2 FYNNEI come from the germline V gene. The CDR3 region is CASSDLGQEAFF. The DNA of the CDR3 is TGTGCCAGCAGTGATCTCGGACAGGAAGCTTTCTTT.

CDR3 region: CASSQGGPVRRYGYTF. CDR3 nucleotide sequence: TGTGCCAGCAGCCAAGGAGGGCCAGTCCGCAGGTATGGCTACACCTTC. The chain links TRBV3-1 (or the pseudogene TRBV3-2) to TRBJ1-2; D unresolved. Germline CDR1 is LGHDT and CDR2 is YNNKEL (reference sequence). CDR3 length: 16 residues. Between the trimmed V and J ends, which lost 1 base and 5 bases, there was a span of 17 bases.

V and J are TRBV14 and TRBJ2-1; TRBD2 matches 8 bases. CDR3 size: 17 residues. V dropped 1 base and J dropped 4; count of bases not matched to a gene: 9. The germline gives CDR1 SGHDN, CDR2 FVKESK. CDR3 region: CASSQGVDKRGYNEQFF. CDR3 DNA: TGTGCCAGCAGCCAAGGGGTAGATAAGCGGGGGTACAATGAGCAGTTCTTC.

V gene TRBV2 combines with J gene TRBJ1-6, with D possibly being TRBD1 (6 bases). Trimming took off 6 bases at V and 8 bases at J, with 14 bases between the two ends. CDR1 is SNHLY and CDR2 is FYNNEI in the germline V gene. The CDR3 spans 14 residues. As DNA, the CDR3 is TGTGCCAGCAGGAACAGGGAAGGCGATTCACCCCTCCACTTT. Translated: CASRNREGDSPLHF.

The chain couples TRBV19 to TRBJ1-1; possible D gene TRBD1, 5 bases. CDR3 length: 13 residues. Trimming shortened V by 4 bases and J by 7 bases, and 13 bases separated the two germline ends. Germline CDR1 LNHDA, CDR2 SQIVND (reference sequence). The DNA for the CDR3 is TGTGCCAGTAGTAGCCGGGGGAATGGTGAAGCTTTCTTT. Translating gives CASSSRGNGEAFF.